The TCR beta chain described here comes from a study of cytomegalovirus exposure and HLA in healthy donors. Concerning this clone: Its target is not known.

Germline V gene lookup returns CDR1 SGHDN and CDR2 FVKESK. CDR3 length: 16 residues. The V segment lost 6 bases and the J segment 4 bases; nucleotides outside the gene matches: 12. Overall study results and limits: The study found most TCR sequences rare, yet found some public TCRs in many donors. The study recorded over 150 TCR beta chains that were cytomegalovirus-associated.

Sequencing used immunoSEQ multiplex PCR; TCRdb keeps in-frame clones, though not all of them. The sample records around 300,000 clones, 65% to 90% being singletons. The sample comprised PBMCs. The chain employs TRBV14 and TRBJ2-7, with 10 bases lining up with TRBD2. The TCR originated in a woman aged 18-30 years in good health and CMV-seronegative. CDR3 DNA: TGTGCCAGCAGTGATAAGGTATCTAGCGGGAGATACGAGCAGTACTTC. Its protein product is CASSDKVSSGRYEQYF.